This T cell receptor (beta chain) was found in a study of early T cells in non-severe SARS-CoV-2 infection. The CDR3 extends over 16 amino acids. Each CDR3 protein gets one entry after TCRdb re-called the 5' RACE reads with MiXCR. The sample lists 60,000 to 70,000 distinct CDR3 sequences; roughly 9.1% were seen once. The V call is TRBV12-2, the J call TRBJ2-3; no check of the table's D call, TRBD1, against the DNA was made. TRBV12-2 is annotated as a pseudogene. The sample comprised whole blood. This sequence was found in an adult who was a healthcare worker with PCR-confirmed SARS-CoV-2 infection or an uninfected control (not recorded which). CDR3 nucleotide sequence: TGTGCAAGTCGCTTGGTGACAGGGTATGGATCAGATACGCAGTATTTT. Residues: CASRLVTGYGSDTQYF.